This record concerns one T cell receptor (beta chain) sequence. Its antigen is unknown. This entry belongs to a study of cytomegalovirus exposure and HLA in healthy donors. General observations from the study: Reportedly, HLA-A and HLA-B alleles of most subjects were accurately predicted from TCR beta. Presence/absence comparisons presumed near-even sequencing depth among donors.

Sampled while nominally healthy, donors likely had unrecorded immune exposures. With 60 Vbeta and 13 Jbeta primers, the PCR was carried out. Sequencing used immunoSEQ multiplex PCR; TCRdb keeps in-frame clones, though not all of them. The repertoire includes approximately 140,000 clones, roughly 80% of them detected once, and more than 0.95% sits in the top ten. Trimming took off 2 bases at V and 7 bases at J, with 9 bases between the two ends. The CDR3 covers 13 residues. Germline lookup yields CDR1 KGHSH and CDR2 LQKENI. This receptor was identified in a young man in good health and CMV-seronegative. The genes are TRBV18 and TRBJ1-5; no reliable D call. The sequenced sample was PBMCs. CDR3 amino acids: CASSPSAQQPQHF. CDR3 DNA: TGTGCCAGCTCACCATCCGCACAGCAGCCCCAGCATTTT.